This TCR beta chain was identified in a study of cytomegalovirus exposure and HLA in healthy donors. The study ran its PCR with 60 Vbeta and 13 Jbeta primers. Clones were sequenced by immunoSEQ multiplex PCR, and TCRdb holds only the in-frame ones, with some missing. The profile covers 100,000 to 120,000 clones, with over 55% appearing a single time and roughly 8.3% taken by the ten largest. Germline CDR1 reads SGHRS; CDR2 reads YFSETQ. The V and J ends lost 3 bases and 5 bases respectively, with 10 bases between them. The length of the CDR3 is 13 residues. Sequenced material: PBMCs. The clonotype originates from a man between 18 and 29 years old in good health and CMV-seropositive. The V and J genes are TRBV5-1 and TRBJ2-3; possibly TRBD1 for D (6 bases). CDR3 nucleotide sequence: TGCGCCAGCAGCTCGGACAGAGAAGATACGCAGTATTTT. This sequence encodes CASSSDREDTQYF.